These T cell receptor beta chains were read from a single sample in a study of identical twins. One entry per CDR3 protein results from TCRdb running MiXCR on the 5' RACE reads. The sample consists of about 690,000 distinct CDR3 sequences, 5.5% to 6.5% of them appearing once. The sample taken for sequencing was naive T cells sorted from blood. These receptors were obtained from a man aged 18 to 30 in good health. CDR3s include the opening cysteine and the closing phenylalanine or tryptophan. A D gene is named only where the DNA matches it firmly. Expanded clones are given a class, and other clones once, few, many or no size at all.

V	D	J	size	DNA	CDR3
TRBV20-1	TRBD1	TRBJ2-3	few	TGCAGTGCTAGAGGCGCCCTAGGGGGCGTTTCAGATACGCAGTATTTT	CSARGALGGVSDTQYF
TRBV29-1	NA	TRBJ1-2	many	TGCAGCGTTGGACCGGGGCTAAGTTATGGCTACACCTTC	CSVGPGLSYGYTF
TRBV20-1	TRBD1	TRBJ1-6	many	TGCAGTGCTCAGGGACAGGGGAAGGAGTCACCCCTCCACTTT	CSAQGQGKESPLHF
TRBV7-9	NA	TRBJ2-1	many	TGTGCCAGCAGCTTTTTCCCCCTGACTGATTCCTACAATGAGCAGTTCTTC	CASSFFPLTDSYNEQFF
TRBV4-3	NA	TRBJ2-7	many	TGCGCCAGCAGCCAAGATATATACAACTCCTACGAGCAGTACTTC	CASSQDIYNSYEQYF
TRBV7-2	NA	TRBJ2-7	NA	TGTGCCAGCAGCTTAGCAGGGATTGACTACGAGCAGTACTTC	CASSLAGIDYEQYF
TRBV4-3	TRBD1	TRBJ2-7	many	TGCGCCAGCAGCCAACTCACAACACAGGGGGCCTACGAGCAGTACTTC	CASSQLTTQGAYEQYF
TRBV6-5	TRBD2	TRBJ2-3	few	TGTGCCAGCAGTTATGGGCTAGCGGACTCCGCCACAGATACGCAGTATTTT	CASSYGLADSATDTQYF
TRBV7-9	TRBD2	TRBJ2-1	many	TGTGCCAGCAGCTTAGTGGGTGGACTAGCTAGTGAGCAGTTCTTC	CASSLVGGLASEQFF
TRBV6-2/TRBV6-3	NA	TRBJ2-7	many	TGTGCCAGCAGTTACGAGCTTAGCTACGAGCAGTACTTC	CASSYELSYEQYF
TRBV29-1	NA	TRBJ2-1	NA	TGCAGCGTTGAGCCGGGGAGCTCCTACAATGAGCAGTTCTTC	CSVEPGSSYNEQFF
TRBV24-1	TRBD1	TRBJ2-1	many	TGTGCCACCAGTGACACCGGGACAGGGGGCCTGAATGAGCAGTTCTTC	CATSDTGTGGLNEQFF
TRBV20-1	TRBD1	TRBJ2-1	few	TGCAGTGGGGGGGACAGGGACAATGAGCAGTTCTTC	CSGGDRDNEQFF
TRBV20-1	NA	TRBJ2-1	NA	TGCAGTGCCCCCGATCCCAGCGGGCCTTACAATGAGCAGTTCTTC	CSAPDPSGPYNEQFF
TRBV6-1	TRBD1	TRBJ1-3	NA	TGTGCCAGCAAACCCGGGACAGGGAATACCGGAAACACCATATATTTT	CASKPGTGNTGNTIYF
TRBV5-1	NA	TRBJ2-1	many	TGCGCCAGCAGCTTGTTTCAGGGTAATATGGAAAACTCCTACAATGAGCAGTTCTTC	CASSLFQGNMENSYNEQFF
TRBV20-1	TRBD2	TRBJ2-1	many	TGCAGTGCTAGACTAGCGGGAGTTCGTAATGAGCAGTTCTTC	CSARLAGVRNEQFF
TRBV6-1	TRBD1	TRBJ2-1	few	TGTGCCATACAGGGGGCGAGGTCCTACAATGAGCAGTTCTTC	CAIQGARSYNEQFF
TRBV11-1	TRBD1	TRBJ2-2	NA	TGTGCCAGCAGCCACAGGGGGGTGACCGGGGAGCTGTTTTTT	CASSHRGVTGELFF
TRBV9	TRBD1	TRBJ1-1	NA	TGTGCCAGCAGCATGGGACAGACAGCTATGAACACTGAAGCTTTCTTT	CASSMGQTAMNTEAFF
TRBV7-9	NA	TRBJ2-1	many	TGTGCCAGCAGCTCCTCCCAGGGTAATCAGTTCTTC	CASSSSQGNQFF
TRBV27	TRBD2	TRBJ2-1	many	TGTGCCAGCAGTTTAGTAGCGGGAGACTGGAATGAGCAGTTCTTC	CASSLVAGDWNEQFF
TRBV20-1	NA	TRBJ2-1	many	TGCAGTGCCCGGGGGTGGAACAATGAGCAGTTCTTC	CSARGWNNEQFF
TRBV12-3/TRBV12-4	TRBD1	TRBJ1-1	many	TGTGCCAGCAGCACGACTTACCTACCCCGGGACAGGGGTTTGAACACTGAAGCTTTCTTT	CASSTTYLPRDRGLNTEAFF
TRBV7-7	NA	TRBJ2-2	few	TGTGCCAGCAGCTTAGAGGCCCCCCCAAGGACCGGGGAGCTGTTTTTT	CASSLEAPPRTGELFF
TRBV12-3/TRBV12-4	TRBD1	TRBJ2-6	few	TGTGCCAGCAGAGTAACAGGGGTTAACTTTGGGGCCAACGTCCTGACTTTC	CASRVTGVNFGANVLTF
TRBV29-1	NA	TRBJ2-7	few	TGCAGCGTTGAATTGGCAGGGAGTTACTACGAGCAGTACTTC	CSVELAGSYYEQYF
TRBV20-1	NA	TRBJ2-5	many	TGCAGTGCTAGACCCCCCGGGCCCCAAGAGACCCAGTACTTC	CSARPPGPQETQYF
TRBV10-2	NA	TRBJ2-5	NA	TGCGCCAGCAGTGAGTTAGTTGGACCCCCTTCCGGGGCCCAGTACTTC	CASSELVGPPSGAQYF
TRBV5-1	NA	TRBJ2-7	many	TGCGCCAGCAGCAGGACCGGGACGGCCTCGATTGTGGCGCAGTACTTC	CASSRTGTASIVAQYF
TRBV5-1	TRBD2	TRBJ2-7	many	TGCGCCACCCGAGCTAGCGGGTCCTACGAGCAGTACTTC	CATRASGSYEQYF
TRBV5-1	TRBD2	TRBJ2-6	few	TGCGCCAGCAGCCTCGCTAGCGGGAGGGCCTCTGGGGCCAACGTCCTGACTTTC	CASSLASGRASGANVLTF
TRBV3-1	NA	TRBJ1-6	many	TGTGCCAGCACCCGCTTGCCAAATTCACCCCTCCACTTT	CASTRLPNSPLHF
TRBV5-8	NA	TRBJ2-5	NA	TGTGCCAGCAGCGCGGGACACGGCGGGGAGGGGACCCAGTACTTC	CASSAGHGGEGTQYF
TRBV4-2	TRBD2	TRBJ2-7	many	TGTGCCAGCAGCCAATCCGGGACTAGCGGTTTTCGGTACTTC	CASSQSGTSGFRYF
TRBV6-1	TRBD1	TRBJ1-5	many	TGTGCCAGCGAGTCCATCCGGGACAGGGGGCTCGGGCAGCCCCAGCATTTT	CASESIRDRGLGQPQHF
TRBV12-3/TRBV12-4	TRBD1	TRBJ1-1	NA	TGTGCCAGCAACATCAGGGGGCGCAGCACTGAAGCTTTCTTT	CASNIRGRSTEAFF